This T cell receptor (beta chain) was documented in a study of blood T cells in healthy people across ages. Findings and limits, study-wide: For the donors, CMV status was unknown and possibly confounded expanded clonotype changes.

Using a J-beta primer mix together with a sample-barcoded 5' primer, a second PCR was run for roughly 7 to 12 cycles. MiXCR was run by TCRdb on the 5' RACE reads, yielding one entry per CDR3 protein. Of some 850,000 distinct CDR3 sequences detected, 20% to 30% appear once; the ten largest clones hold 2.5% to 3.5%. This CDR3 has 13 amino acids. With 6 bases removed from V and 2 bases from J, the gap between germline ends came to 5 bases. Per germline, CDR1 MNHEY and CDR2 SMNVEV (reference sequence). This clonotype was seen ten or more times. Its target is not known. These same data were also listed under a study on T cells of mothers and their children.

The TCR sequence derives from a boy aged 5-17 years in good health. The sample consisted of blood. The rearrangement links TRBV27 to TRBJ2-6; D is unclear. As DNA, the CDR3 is TGTGCCAGCAGCTTAGCTGGGGCCAACGTCCTGACTTTC. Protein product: CASSLAGANVLTF.